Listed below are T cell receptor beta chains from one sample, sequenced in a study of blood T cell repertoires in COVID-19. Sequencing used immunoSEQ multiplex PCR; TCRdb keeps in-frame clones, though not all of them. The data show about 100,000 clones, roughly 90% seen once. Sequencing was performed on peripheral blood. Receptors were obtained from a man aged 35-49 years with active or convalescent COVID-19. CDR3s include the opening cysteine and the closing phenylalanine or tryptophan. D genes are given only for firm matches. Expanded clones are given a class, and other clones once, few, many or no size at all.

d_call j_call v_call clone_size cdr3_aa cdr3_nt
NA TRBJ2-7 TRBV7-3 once CASSLGSPGEQYF TGTGCCAGCAGCCTCGGATCTCCGGGCGAGCAGTACTTC
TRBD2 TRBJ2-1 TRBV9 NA CASSVGGGSYNEQFF TGTGCCAGCAGCGTGGGCGGGGGCTCCTACAATGAGCAGTTCTTC
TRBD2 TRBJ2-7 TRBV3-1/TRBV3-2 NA CASSSLAGVHEQYF TGTGCCAGCAGCTCGCTAGCGGGAGTCCACGAGCAGTACTTC
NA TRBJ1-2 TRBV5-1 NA CASSLMADNYGYTF TGCGCCAGCAGCTTGATGGCGGATAACTATGGCTACACCTTC
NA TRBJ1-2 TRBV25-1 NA CASSDRVGYTF TGTGCCAGCAGTGACCGGGTTGGCTACACCTTC
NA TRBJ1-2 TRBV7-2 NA CASSLGASANYGYTF TGTGCCAGCAGCTTAGGGGCGTCGGCTAACTATGGCTACACCTTC
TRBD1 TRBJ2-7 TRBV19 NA CATRRAYRGWYEQYF TGTGCCACCCGAAGGGCTTACAGGGGCTGGTACGAGCAGTACTTC
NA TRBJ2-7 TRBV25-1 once CASTLNSGSYEQYF TGTGCCAGCACCCTAAATAGCGGATCCTACGAGCAGTACTTC
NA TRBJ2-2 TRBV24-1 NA CATSGGANTGELFF TGTGCCACCAGTGGGGGGGCGAACACCGGGGAGCTGTTTTTT
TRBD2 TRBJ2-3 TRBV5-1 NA CASSSERGDLTDTQYF TGCGCCAGCAGCTCCGAGCGGGGGGACCTCACAGATACGCAGTATTTT
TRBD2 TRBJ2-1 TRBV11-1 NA CASSWTSGRGYNEQFF TGTGCCAGCAGTTGGACTAGCGGGAGAGGTTACAATGAGCAGTTCTTC
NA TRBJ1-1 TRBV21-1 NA CASTPGGRTEAFF TGTGCCAGCACCCCCGGGGGGCGTACTGAAGCTTTCTTT
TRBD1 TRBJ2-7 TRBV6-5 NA CASTKGDRTYEQYF TGTGCCAGCACAAAGGGGGACAGAACCTACGAGCAGTACTTC
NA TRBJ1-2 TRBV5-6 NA CASSLGTVTYGYTF TGTGCCAGCAGCTTGGGGACAGTTACTTATGGCTACACCTTC
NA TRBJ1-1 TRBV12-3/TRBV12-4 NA CASSLGPEAFF TGTGCCAGCAGCCTTGGCCCGGAAGCTTTCTTT
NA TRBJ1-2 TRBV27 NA CASTSTPTGGYGYTF TGTGCCAGCACCTCAACCCCGACAGGCGGGTATGGCTACACCTTC
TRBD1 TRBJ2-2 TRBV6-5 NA CASRKDRANTGELFF TGTGCCAGCAGAAAAGACAGGGCGAACACCGGGGAGCTGTTTTTT
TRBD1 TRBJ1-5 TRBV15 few CATSENLDRDNQPQHF TGTGCCACCAGCGAGAACCTGGACAGGGACAATCAGCCCCAGCATTTT
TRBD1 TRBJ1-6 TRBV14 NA CASSQAGTGGMNSPLHF TGTGCCAGCAGCCAAGCGGGGACAGGGGGTATGAATTCACCCCTCCACTTT
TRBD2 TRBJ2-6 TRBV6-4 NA CASSEGGAGANVLTF TGTGCCAGCAGTGAGGGGGGGGCTGGGGCCAACGTCCTGACTTTC
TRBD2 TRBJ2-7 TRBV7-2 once CASSLRRGTYEQYF TGTGCCAGCAGCTTACGGCGGGGGACCTACGAGCAGTACTTC
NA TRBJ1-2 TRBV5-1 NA CASSFGDNYGYTF TGCGCCAGCAGCTTCGGGGATAACTATGGCTACACCTTC
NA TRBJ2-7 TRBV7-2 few CASSLGPSGQYEQYF TGTGCCAGCAGCTTAGGGCCGAGCGGGCAATACGAGCAGTACTTC
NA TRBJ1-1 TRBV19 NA CASSRSGTSNTEAFF TGTGCCAGTAGTCGCTCGGGGACATCAAACACTGAAGCTTTCTTT